The 10 T cell receptor beta chains reported below all come from one sample, sequenced in a study of memory CD8 T cells in hepatitis C reinfection. Clones were sequenced by immunoSEQ multiplex PCR, and TCRdb holds only the in-frame ones, with some missing. The sample lists some 50,000 clones, roughly 89% occurring once. Time point specified: late/post reinfection, 12 to 24 weeks after detection. No in vitro expansion preceded TCR sequencing of the sorted cells. Material for sequencing was naive CD8+ T cells sorted from blood. The receptor source for this set is a man between 18 and 29 years old with hepatitis C virus infection.

The genes are TRBV7-9 and TRBJ1-1; TRBD1 aligns across 10 bases. The CDR3 has 16 amino acids. The germline V gene encodes CDR1 SEHNR and CDR2 FQNEAQ (reference sequence). V dropped 5 bases and J dropped 5; count of bases not matched to a gene: 11. CDR3 nucleotide sequence: TGTGCCAGCAGCACACCGACAGGGGGCGAATGGACTGAAGCTTTCTTT. This codes for CASSTPTGGEWTEAFF. The full variable domain, its missing parts supplied by reference TRBV7-9 and TRBJ1-1, is DTGVSQNPRHKITKRGQNVTFRCDPISEHNRLYWYRQTLGQGPEFLTYFQNEAQLEKSRLLSDRFSAERPKGSFSTLEIQRTEQGDSAMYLCASSTPTGGEWTEAFFGQGTRLTVV.

V and J are TRBV27 and TRBJ2-6, with D perhaps matching TRBD2 (6 bases). Trimming cost V 4 bases and J 2 bases, with 9 bases left between them. This CDR3 is 15 amino acids long. Germline V gives CDR1 MNHEY, CDR2 SMNVEV (reference sequence). The CDR3 loop is CASSWGGPGANVLTF. The CDR3 DNA is TGTGCCAGCAGTTGGGGAGGCCCTGGGGCCAACGTCCTGACTTTC.

This clone was observed once. This chain joins TRBV11-2 and TRBJ2-7, with D possibly being TRBD2 (7 bases). The CDR3 runs to 14 residues. CDR1 is SGHAT and CDR2 is FQNNGV in the germline V gene. Trimming stripped 1 base from V and 4 bases from J, with 11 bases between. As DNA, the CDR3 is TGTGCCAGCAGCTTAGCCGGGGGGCAGTACGAGCAGTACTTC. Encoded protein: CASSLAGGQYEQYF.

The J gene is TRBJ2-5, the V gene TRBV7-2; 14 nucleotides match TRBD2. Germline-derived CDR1 and CDR2 are SGHTA and FQGNSA. The CDR3 runs to 16 residues. Trimming cost V 4 bases and J 2 bases; bases outside gene matches: 3. CDR3 amino acids: CASSSRLAGGQETQYF. The CDR3 nucleotides are TGTGCCAGCAGCTCCCGACTAGCGGGGGGGCAAGAGACCCAGTACTTC.

This clone was counted only a few times. The gene calls are TRBV2 and TRBJ1-1; D is unclear. Trimming removed 3 bases from V and 1 base from J, with 12 bases in between. CDR3 size: 15 residues. Germline-derived CDR1 and CDR2 are SNHLY and FYNNEI. The CDR3 sequence: CASSDNGGPNTEAFF. The CDR3 nucleotides read TGTGCCAGCAGTGACAATGGAGGGCCGAACACTGAAGCTTTCTTT.

The rearrangement joins TRBV29-1 to TRBJ2-5; D uncertain. Germline CDR1 reads SQVTM; CDR2 reads ANQGSEA. Deletions cut 7 bases from V and 5 bases from J, with 11 bases between. The CDR3 has 11 residues. The CDR3 region is CSGRVLETQYF. CDR3 nucleotides: TGCAGCGGCCGGGTTCTGGAGACCCAGTACTTC. The entire variable domain, with the rest obtained from reference TRBV29-1 and TRBJ2-5, is as follows: SAVISQKPSRDICQRGTSLTIQCQVDSQVTMMFWYRQQPGQSLTLIATANQGSEATYESGFVIDKFPISRPNLTFSTLTVSNMSPEDSSIYLCSGRVLETQYFGPGTRLLVL.

Of note for this clone: This sample also contains other DNA sequences that code for the same CDR3. This sequence joins TRBV9 and TRBJ2-1; 13 bases agree with TRBD2. Germline CDR1 SGDLS, CDR2 YYNGEE. The CDR3 is 17 amino acids. The trim removed 0 bases at V and 1 base at J, leaving 1 base unmatched. The CDR3 nucleotides are TGTGCCAGCAGCGTAGGACTAGCGGGAGGATCCTACAATGAGCAGTTCTTC. Residues: CASSVGLAGGSYNEQFF.

The chain combines TRBV28 with TRBJ2-1; the match to TRBD1 covers 8 bases. Germline loops: CDR1 MDHEN, CDR2 SYDVKM. The length of the CDR3 is 14 residues. The V and J ends lost 3 bases and 9 bases, in that order; junction bases with no gene match: 7. The CDR3 here is CASSLPTGDGEQFF. CDR3 bases: TGTGCCAGCAGTTTGCCGACAGGGGATGGTGAGCAGTTCTTC.

In the case of this clone: Other DNA sequences from this sample encode an identical CDR3 as well. V usage is TRBV29-1 and J usage is TRBJ2-1, with a possible D match to TRBD2 (6 bases). Trimming left V 6 bases short and J 4 bases short, with 16 bases between. The length of the CDR3 is 14 residues. Germline-derived CDR1 and CDR2 are SQVTM and ANQGSEA. CDR3 sequence: CSVPGRTRYNEQFF. The DNA for the CDR3 is TGCAGCGTCCCTGGGAGGACGCGGTACAATGAGCAGTTCTTC.

The rearrangement joins TRBV6-5 to TRBJ1-1; 8 positions match TRBD1. From germline, CDR1 is MNHEY and CDR2 SVGAGI. The trim removed 0 bases at V and 4 bases at J, leaving 4 bases unmatched. This CDR3 has 15 amino acids. The CDR3 protein is CASSYSGQGSTEAFF. CDR3 in DNA: TGTGCCAGCAGTTACTCCGGACAGGGAAGCACTGAAGCTTTCTTT.